This T cell receptor (beta chain) was captured by sequencing in a study of post-analysis software for immune sequencing data. Findings and caveats of the study: In patients, TRBV5-6, TRBV5-1 and TRBV20-1 belonged to 4 or 5 TRBV segments found more frequently than in controls.

About this clonotype: Its antigen is still unknown.

Trimming removed 6 bases from V and 2 bases from J; junction bases left unmatched: 10. The CDR3 consists of 16 residues. Germline V gives CDR1 MDHEN, CDR2 SYDVKM. Each TCR beta cDNA library carried unique molecular identifiers. Each CDR3 protein is one row after TCRdb ran MiXCR on the PCR reads. This table holds about half a million distinct CDR3 sequences, approximately 46% found once. The receptor was derived from a girl aged 5-17 years with multiple sclerosis. The specimen was blood. The chain has TRBV28 and TRBJ2-5; the match to TRBD2 covers 9 bases. The CDR3, as DNA: TGTGCCAGCAGCCCTCTAAGCGGGAGGCCGCAAGAGACCCAGTACTTC. As protein: CASSPLSGRPQETQYF.